A selection of T cell receptor beta chains follows, all from one sample in a study of T cell responses to AZD1222 COVID-19 vaccine. The assay was immunoSEQ multiplex PCR, and TCRdb's table has in-frame clones only and misses some. Of about 94,000 clones listed, around 89% are singletons. The sample here was peripheral blood, taken on day 0 of AZD1222 vaccination. The source is an adult in good health. Both conserved end residues are part of each CDR3.

v_gene	j_gene	CDR3aa
TRBV7-8	TRBJ1-5	CASSFEGGSSQPQHF
TRBV13	TRBJ2-3	CASSSLGGAGGSDTQYF
TRBV6-2/TRBV6-3	TRBJ1-4	CASSLGAPAEKLFF
TRBV6-5	TRBJ2-1	CASSSPYRGGQEQFF
TRBV30	TRBJ1-5	CALEPGGGRNQPQHF
TRBV11-2	TRBJ1-4	CASRFGQGLEKLFF
TRBV14	TRBJ1-1	CASSPSPGTQAFF
TRBV7-9	TRBJ2-7	CASSSNFGGVNYEQYF
TRBV5-1	TRBJ1-3	CASSRGPGSGNTIYF
TRBV4-3	TRBJ1-1	CASSQAGGEAFF
TRBV6-4	TRBJ2-3	CASSPTGGTTDTQYF
TRBV25-1	TRBJ1-2	CASSVAESYGYTF
TRBV6-4	TRBJ2-6	CASSDSAGAGANVLTF
TRBV5-6	TRBJ1-5	CASSPSHGTRVGNQPQHF
TRBV4-3	TRBJ2-7	CASSQDRGSYEQYF
TRBV19	TRBJ1-2	CASSPQGIHGYTF
TRBV7-7	TRBJ2-5	CASSLAGPETQYF
TRBV3-1/TRBV3-2	TRBJ1-3	CASSLGRTTGNTIYF
TRBV10-3	TRBJ1-1	CATGSVGTEAFF
TRBV5-1	TRBJ1-6	CASSRQGQSSYNSPLHF
TRBV18	TRBJ2-7	CASSPTTIGPGGRYEQYF
TRBV5-4	TRBJ1-4	CASSYRDTNEKLFF
TRBV3-1/TRBV3-2	TRBJ2-1	CASSHRVGTSGVNEQFF
TRBV7-9	TRBJ2-7	CASSFRGYEQYF
TRBV4-1	TRBJ1-2	CASSQDRNYGYTF
TRBV6-5	TRBJ2-1	CASMNSHPYNEQFF
TRBV10-1	TRBJ1-2	CAISTGSGYTF
TRBV2	TRBJ1-2	CASSVALRETGYTF
TRBV7-6	TRBJ2-7	CASSLRGGLSGEQYF
TRBV15	TRBJ1-1	CATSRAGVLNTEAFF
TRBV30	TRBJ1-1	CAWRQGNTEAFF
TRBV9	TRBJ2-2	CASSESGTGELFF
TRBV18	TRBJ2-4	CASSPGQGHIQYF
TRBV12-3/TRBV12-4	TRBJ2-3	CASSQSDSGAQYF
TRBV11-1	TRBJ2-3	CASSFSGQGTDTQYF
TRBV7-2	TRBJ2-5	CASSPDPRETQYF
TRBV19	TRBJ1-5	CASTQVQSNQPQHF
TRBV2	TRBJ1-3	CASKGDPNTIYF
TRBV7-2	TRBJ1-5	CASSLAGQPQHF
TRBV10-3	TRBJ1-1	CAISDPGQGSRGLWDTEAFF
TRBV4-2	TRBJ2-7	CASSQVAGAGYEQYF
TRBV7-3	TRBJ2-1	CASSPGTGGYNEQFF
TRBV2	TRBJ1-2	CASTILGGSGANYGYTF
TRBV30	TRBJ2-5	CAWSHGGQETQYF
TRBV5-6	TRBJ1-3	CASSPMGEFYSGNTIYF
TRBV7-3	TRBJ1-1	CASSSLGVGLSEAFF
TRBV18	TRBJ1-4	CASSPGLGEKLFF
TRBV18	TRBJ1-1	CASSPQAQRANTEAFF
TRBV30	TRBJ1-5	CAWSVQGGGNQPQHF
TRBV19	TRBJ2-2	CASSTTSGGFNTGELFF
TRBV19	TRBJ2-2	CASSQGARTGELFF
TRBV5-4	TRBJ2-7	CASSPWTSGSYEQYF
TRBV25-1	TRBJ2-5	CASKRTAQETQYF
TRBV6-2/TRBV6-3	TRBJ1-5	CASSYSQTPSNQPQHF
TRBV10-3	TRBJ2-7	CAISEVTQAGEQYF
TRBV11-2	TRBJ1-5	CASSLKPEGERGRQHF
TRBV6-2/TRBV6-3	TRBJ2-7	CASSRPGPVVYEQYF
TRBV9	TRBJ2-5	CASSVGGVHDQETQYF
TRBV6-5	TRBJ1-5	CASRRGFNQPQHF